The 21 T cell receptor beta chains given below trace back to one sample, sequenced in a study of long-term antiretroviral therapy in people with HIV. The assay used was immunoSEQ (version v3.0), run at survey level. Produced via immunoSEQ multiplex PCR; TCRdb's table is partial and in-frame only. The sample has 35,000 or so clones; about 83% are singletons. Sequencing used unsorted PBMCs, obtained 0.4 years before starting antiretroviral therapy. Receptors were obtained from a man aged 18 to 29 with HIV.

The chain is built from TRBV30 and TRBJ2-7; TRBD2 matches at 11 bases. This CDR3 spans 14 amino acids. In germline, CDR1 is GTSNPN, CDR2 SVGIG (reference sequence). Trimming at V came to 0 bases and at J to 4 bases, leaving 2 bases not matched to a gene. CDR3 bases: TGTGCCTGGAGTGTACTAGCGGGAGTATACGAGCAGTACTTC. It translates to CAWSVLAGVYEQYF.

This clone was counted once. CDR3 residues: CASSLVTGMEETQYF. The CDR3 nucleotides are TGTGCCAGCAGCTTGGTGACAGGGATGGAAGAGACCCAGTACTTC. The genes are TRBV5-6 and TRBJ2-5; 7 bases are shared with TRBD1. V was pared by 0 bases and J by 3 bases, with 5 bases of the junction left unmatched. CDR3 length: 15 amino acids. Germline lookup yields CDR1 SGHDT and CDR2 YYEEEE.

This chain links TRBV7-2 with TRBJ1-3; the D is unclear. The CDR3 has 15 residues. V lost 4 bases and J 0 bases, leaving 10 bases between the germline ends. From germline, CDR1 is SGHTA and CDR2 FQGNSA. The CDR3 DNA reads TGTGCCAGCAGCTCAGGTGTGATCTCTGGAAACACCATATATTTT. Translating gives CASSSGVISGNTIYF.

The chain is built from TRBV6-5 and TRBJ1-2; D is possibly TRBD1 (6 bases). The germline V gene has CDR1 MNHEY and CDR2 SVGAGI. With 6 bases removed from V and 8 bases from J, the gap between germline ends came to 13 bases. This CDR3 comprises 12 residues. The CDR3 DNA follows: TGTGCCAGCAGGAGGGGGGCGGAGGGCTACACCTTC. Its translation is CASRRGAEGYTF.

CDR3 nucleotides: TGTGCCAGCTCACCTCGCGGCGGGACGGGGGGCGAGCAGTACTTC. It yields the protein CASSPRGGTGGEQYF. This chain joins TRBV18 and TRBJ2-7, with 7 bases identical to TRBD2. Germline assignment: CDR1 KGHSH and CDR2 LQKENI. This CDR3 is built from 15 residues. J gave up 6 bases and V 3 bases, and 11 bases lay outside the gene matches.

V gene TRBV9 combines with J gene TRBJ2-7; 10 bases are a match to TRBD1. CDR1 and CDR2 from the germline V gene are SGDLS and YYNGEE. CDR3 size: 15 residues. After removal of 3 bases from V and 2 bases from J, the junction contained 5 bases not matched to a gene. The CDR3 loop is CASSAPGQGTYEQYF. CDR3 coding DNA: TGTGCCAGCAGCGCCCCGGGACAGGGGACCTACGAGCAGTACTTC.

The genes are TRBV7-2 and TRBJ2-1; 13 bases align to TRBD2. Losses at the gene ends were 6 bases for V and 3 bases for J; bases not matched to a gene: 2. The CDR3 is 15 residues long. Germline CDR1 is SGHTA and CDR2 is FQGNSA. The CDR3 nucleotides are TGTGCCAGCAGACTAGCGGGAGGGAACTACAATGAGCAGTTCTTC. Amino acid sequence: CASRLAGGNYNEQFF.

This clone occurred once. The CDR3 loop reads CASSPAAGGGGADTQYF. The CDR3 DNA is TGTGCCAGCAGCCCAGCGGCCGGGGGGGGAGGCGCAGATACGCAGTATTTT. The chain recombines TRBV4-2 with TRBJ2-3; 8 bases are a match to TRBD2. Germline loops: CDR1 LGHNA, CDR2 YNFKEQ. J lost 4 bases, V lost 4 bases, and 13 bases had no gene match. This CDR3 has 17 amino acids.

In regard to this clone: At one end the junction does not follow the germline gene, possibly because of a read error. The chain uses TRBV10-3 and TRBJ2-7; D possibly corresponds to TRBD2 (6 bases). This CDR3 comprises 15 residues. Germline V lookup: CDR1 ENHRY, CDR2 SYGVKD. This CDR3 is CASSKETRGSYEQYF. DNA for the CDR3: TGTGCCAGCAGTAAGGAGACTAGGGGCTCCTACGAGCAGTACTTC.

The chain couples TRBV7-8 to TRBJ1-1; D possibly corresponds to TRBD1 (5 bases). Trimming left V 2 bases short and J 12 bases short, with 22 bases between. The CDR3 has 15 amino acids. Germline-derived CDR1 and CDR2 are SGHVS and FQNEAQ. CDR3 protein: CASSLPGRALRETFF. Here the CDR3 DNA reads TGTGCCAGCAGCTTACCAGGGCGGGCTCTCAGGGAGACTTTCTTT. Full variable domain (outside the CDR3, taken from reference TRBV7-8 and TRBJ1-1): GAGVSQSPRYKVAKRGQDVALRCDPISGHVSLFWYQQALGQGPEFLTYFQNEAQLDKSGLPSDRFFAERPEGSVSTLKIQRTQQEDSAVYLCASSLPGRALRETFFGQGTRLTVV.

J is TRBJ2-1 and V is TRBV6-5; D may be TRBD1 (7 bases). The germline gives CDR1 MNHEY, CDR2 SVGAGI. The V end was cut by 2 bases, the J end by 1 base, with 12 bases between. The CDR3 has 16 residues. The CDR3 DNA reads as TGTGCCAGCAGTTACCAGGCAGGGGGGTCCTACAATGAGCAGTTCTTC. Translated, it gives CASSYQAGGSYNEQFF.

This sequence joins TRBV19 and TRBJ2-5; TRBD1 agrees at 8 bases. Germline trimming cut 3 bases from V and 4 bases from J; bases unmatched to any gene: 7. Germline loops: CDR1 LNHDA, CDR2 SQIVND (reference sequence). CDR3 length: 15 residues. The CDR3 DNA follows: TGTGCCAGTAGTATTTCTAGGACAGGGCCAGAGACCCAGTACTTC. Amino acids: CASSISRTGPETQYF.

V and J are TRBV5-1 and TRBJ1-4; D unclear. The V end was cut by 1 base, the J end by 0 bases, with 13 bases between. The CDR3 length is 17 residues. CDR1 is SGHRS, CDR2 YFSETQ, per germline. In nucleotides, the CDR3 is TGCGCCAGCAGCTTGTTGCCAGCGACCTCAACTAATGAAAAACTGTTTTTT. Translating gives CASSLLPATSTNEKLFF.

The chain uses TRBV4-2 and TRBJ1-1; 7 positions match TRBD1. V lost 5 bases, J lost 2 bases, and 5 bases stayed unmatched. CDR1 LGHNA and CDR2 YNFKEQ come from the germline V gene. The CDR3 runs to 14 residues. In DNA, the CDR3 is TGTGCCAGCAGCAAGCGGGACAGAAACACTGAAGCTTTCTTT. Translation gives CASSKRDRNTEAFF.

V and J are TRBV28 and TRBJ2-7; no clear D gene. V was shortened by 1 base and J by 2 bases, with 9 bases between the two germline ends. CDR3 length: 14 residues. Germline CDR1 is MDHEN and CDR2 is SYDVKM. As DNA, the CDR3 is TGTGCCAGCAGTTTATTTGAACAGACCTACGAGCAGTACTTC. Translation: CASSLFEQTYEQYF.

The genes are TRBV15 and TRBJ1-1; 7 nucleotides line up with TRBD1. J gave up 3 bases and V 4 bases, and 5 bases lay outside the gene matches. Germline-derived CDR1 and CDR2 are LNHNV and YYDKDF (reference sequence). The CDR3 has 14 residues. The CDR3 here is CATSIGTVHTEAFF. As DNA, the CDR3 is TGTGCCACCAGCATAGGGACAGTCCACACTGAAGCTTTCTTT.

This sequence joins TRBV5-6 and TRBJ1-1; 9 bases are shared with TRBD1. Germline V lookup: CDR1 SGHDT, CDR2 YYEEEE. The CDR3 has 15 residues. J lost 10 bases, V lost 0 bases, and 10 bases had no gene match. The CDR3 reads CASSLDRGPRSRAFF. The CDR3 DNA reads TGTGCCAGCAGCTTGGACAGGGGGCCCCGTAGCAGAGCTTTCTTT.

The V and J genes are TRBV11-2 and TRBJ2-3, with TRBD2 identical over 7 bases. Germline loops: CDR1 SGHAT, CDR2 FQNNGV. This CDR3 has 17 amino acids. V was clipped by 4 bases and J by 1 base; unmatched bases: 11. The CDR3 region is CASSSALGRVGTDTQYF. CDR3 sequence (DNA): TGTGCCAGCAGCTCCGCGTTAGGGAGGGTGGGCACAGATACGCAGTATTTT.

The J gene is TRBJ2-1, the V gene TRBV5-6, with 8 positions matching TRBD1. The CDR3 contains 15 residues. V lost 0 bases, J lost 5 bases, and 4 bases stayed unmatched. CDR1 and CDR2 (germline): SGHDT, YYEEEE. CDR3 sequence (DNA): TGTGCCAGCAGCTTGGGAACAGGGGGGAACAATGAGCAGTTCTTC. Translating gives CASSLGTGGNNEQFF.

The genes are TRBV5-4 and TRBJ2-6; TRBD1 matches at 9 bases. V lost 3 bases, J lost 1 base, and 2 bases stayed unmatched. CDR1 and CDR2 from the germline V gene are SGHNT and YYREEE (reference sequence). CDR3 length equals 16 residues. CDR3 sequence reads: CASSWGTGSGANVLTF. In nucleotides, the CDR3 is TGTGCCAGCAGCTGGGGGACAGGGTCTGGGGCCAACGTCCTGACTTTC.

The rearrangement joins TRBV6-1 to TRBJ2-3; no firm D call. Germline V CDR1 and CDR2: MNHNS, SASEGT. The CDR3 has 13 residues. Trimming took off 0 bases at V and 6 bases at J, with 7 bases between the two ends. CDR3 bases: TGTGCCAGCAGTGAAGCGCTTGCGGATACGCAGTATTTT. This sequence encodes CASSEALADTQYF.